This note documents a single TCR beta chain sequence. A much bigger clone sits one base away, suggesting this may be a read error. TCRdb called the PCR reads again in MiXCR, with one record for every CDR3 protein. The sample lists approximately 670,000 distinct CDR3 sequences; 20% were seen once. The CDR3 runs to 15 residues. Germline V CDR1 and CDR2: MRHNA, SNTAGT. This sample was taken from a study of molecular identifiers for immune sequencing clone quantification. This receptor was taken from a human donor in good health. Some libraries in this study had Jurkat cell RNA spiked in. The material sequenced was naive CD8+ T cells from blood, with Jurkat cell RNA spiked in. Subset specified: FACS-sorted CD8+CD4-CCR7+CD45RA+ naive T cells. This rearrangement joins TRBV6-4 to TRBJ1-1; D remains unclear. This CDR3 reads CASSTTRRENIEAFF. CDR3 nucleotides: TGTGCCAGCAGTACCACAAGACGGGAGAACATTGAAGCTTTCTTT.